This TCR beta chain was retrieved from a study of spatial heterogeneity in lung cancer. This clonotype was counted at least ten times. Its antigen is not known. The sample's time point: sample taken at primary tumor resection. The study, taken as a whole, reports: It was found that expanded intratumoral alpha and beta TCR counts tracked tumor mutation counts.

In TCRdb, the 5' RACE reads were re-called with MiXCR into one record per CDR3 protein. The sample records 3,800 or so distinct CDR3 sequences, around 4.6% being singletons. The receptor comes from a female donor with early-stage non-small cell lung cancer. This sample comprised lung tumor tissue, obtained at surgery.

In DNA form, the CDR3 reads TGTGCCAGCAGGCCGACTGGGGCCAACGTCCTGACTTTC. Encoded protein: CASRPTGANVLTF. The chain carries TRBV2 and TRBJ2-6; D is unresolved. Germline CDR1 reads SNHLY; CDR2 reads FYNNEI. Trimming left V 6 bases short and J 2 bases short, with 5 bases between. The length of the CDR3 is 13 residues.